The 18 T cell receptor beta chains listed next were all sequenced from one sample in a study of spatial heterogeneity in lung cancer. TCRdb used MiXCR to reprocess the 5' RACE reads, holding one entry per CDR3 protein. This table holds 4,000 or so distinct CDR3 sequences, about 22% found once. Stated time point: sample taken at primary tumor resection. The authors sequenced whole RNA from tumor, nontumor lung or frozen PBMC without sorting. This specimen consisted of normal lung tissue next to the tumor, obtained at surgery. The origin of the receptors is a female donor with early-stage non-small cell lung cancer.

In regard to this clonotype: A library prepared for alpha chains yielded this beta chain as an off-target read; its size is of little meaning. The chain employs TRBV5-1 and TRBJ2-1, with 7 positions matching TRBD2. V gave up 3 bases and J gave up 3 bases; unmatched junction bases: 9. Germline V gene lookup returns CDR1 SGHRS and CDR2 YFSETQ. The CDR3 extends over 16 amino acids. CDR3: CASSWVAGEYYNEQFF. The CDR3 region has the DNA TGCGCCAGCAGCTGGGTGGCGGGGGAGTACTACAATGAGCAGTTCTTC.

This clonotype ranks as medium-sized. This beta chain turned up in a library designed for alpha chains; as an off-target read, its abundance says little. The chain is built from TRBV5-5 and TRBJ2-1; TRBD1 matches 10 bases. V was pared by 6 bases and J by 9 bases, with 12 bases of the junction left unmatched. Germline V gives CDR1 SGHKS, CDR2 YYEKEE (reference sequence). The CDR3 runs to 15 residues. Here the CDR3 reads CASNHRDRGVFEQFF. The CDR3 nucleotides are TGTGCCAGCAATCACCGGGACAGGGGCGTTTTTGAGCAGTTCTTC.

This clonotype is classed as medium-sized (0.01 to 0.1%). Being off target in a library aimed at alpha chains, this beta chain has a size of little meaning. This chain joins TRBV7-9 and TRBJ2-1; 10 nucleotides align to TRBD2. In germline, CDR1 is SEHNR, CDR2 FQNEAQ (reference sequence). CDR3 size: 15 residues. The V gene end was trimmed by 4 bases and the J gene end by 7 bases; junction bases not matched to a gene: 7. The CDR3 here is CASSSRLAGKNEQFF. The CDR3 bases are TGTGCCAGCAGCTCTCGACTAGCGGGTAAAAATGAGCAGTTCTTC. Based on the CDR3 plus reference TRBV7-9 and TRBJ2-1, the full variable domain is DTGVSQNPRHKITKRGQNVTFRCDPISEHNRLYWYRQTLGQGPEFLTYFQNEAQLEKSRLLSDRFSAERPKGSFSTLEIQRTEQGDSAMYLCASSSRLAGKNEQFFGPGTRLTVL.

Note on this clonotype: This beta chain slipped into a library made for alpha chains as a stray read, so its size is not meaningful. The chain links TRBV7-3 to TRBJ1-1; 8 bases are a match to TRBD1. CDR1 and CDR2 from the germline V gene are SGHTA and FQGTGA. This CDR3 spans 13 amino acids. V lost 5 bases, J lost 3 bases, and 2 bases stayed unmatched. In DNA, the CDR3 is TGTGCCAGCAGCCCGACAGGGGACACTGAAGCTTTCTTT. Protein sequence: CASSPTGDTEAFF. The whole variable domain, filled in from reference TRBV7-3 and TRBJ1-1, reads GAGVSQTPSNKVTEKGKYVELRCDPISGHTALYWYRQSLGQGPEFLIYFQGTGAADDSGLPNDRFFAVRPEGSVSTLKIQRTERGDSAVYLCASSPTGDTEAFFGQGTRLTVV.

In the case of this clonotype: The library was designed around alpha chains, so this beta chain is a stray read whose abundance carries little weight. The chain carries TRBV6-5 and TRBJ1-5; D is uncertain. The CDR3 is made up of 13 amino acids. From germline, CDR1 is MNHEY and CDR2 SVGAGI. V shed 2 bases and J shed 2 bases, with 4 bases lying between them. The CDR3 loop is CASSYIGNQPQHF. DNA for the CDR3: TGTGCCAGCAGTTACATCGGCAATCAGCCCCAGCATTTT.

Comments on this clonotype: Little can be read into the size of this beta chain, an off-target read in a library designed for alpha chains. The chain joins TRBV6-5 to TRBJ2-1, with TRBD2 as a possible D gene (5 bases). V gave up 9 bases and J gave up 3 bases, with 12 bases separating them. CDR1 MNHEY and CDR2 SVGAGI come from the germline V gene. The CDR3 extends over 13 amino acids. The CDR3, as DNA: TGTGCCAGTACCGGAGGCAGCTACAATGAGCAGTTCTTC. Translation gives CASTGGSYNEQFF.

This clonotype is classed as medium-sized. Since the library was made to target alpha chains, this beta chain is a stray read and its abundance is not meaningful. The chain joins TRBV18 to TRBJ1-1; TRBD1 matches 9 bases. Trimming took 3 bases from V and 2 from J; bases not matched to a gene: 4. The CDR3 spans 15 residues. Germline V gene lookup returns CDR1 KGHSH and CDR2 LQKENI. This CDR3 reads CASSPRQGGNTEAFF. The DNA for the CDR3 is TGTGCCAGCTCACCGCGACAGGGGGGAAACACTGAAGCTTTCTTT.

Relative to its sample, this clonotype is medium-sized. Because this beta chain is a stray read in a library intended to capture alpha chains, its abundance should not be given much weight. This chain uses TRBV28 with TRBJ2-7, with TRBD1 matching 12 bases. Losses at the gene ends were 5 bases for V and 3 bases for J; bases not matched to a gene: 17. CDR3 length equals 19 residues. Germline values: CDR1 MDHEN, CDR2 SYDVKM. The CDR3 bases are TGTGCCAGCAGTGTACCAGAGTACTCCCGGGACAGGGGGCTCTACGAGCAGTACTTC. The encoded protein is CASSVPEYSRDRGLYEQYF. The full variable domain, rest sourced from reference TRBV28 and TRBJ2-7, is DVKVTQSSRYLVKRTGEKVFLECVQDMDHENMFWYRQDPGLGLRLIYFSYDVKMKEKGDIPEGYSVSREKKERFSLILESASTNQTSMYLCASSVPEYSRDRGLYEQYFGPGTRLTVT.

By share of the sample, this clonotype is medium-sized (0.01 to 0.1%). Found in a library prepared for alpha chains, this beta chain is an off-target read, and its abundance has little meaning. In DNA form, the CDR3 reads TGTGCCACCAGCAGTGGTATTACGCAGTATTTT. Its translation: CATSSGITQYF. The V and J genes are TRBV15 and TRBJ2-3; no clear D. CDR1 and CDR2 (germline): LNHNV, YYDKDF (reference sequence). The germline V and J ends were trimmed by 3 bases and 8 bases, with 6 bases remaining between them. The CDR3 loop spans 11 amino acids.

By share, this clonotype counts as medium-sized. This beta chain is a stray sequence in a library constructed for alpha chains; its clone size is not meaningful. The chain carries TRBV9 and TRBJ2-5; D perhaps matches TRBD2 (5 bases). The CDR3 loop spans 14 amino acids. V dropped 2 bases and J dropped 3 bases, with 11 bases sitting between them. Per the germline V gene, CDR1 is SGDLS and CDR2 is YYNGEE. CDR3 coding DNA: TGTGCCAGCAGCGTTGGAGAGGGAGAAGAGACCCAGTACTTC. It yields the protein CASSVGEGEETQYF.

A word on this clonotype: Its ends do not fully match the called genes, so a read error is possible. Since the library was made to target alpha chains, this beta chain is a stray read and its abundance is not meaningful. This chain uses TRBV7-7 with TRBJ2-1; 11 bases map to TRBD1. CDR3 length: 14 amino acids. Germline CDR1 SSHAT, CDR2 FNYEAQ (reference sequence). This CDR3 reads CASSPGQGANEQFF. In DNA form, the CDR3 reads TGTGCTAGCAGCCCCGGACAGGGGGCTAATGAGCAGTTCTTC.

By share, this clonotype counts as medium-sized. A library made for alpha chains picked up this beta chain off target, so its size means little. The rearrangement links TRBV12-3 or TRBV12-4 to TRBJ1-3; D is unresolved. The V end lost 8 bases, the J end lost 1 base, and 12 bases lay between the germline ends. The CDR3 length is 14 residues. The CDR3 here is CASRRAGSGNTIYF. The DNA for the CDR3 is TGTGCCAGCCGGAGGGCTGGGTCTGGAAACACCATATATTTT.

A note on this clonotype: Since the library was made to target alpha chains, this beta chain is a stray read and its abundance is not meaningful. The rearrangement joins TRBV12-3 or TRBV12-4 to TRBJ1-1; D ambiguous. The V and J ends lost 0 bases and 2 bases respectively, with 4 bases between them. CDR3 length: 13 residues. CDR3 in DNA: TGTGCCAGCAGTTTAGCCACAAACACTGAAGCTTTCTTT. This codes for CASSLATNTEAFF.

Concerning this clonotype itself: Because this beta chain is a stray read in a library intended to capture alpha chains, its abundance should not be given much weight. CDR3 sequence (DNA): TGTGCCAGCAGTGGCGGGCAGCCAAATGAAAAACTGTTTTTT. This codes for CASSGGQPNEKLFF. The gene calls are TRBV6-1 and TRBJ1-4, with D uncertain. The CDR3 has 14 residues. V lost 4 bases, J lost 5 bases, and 11 bases lay in between. Germline CDR1 MNHNS, CDR2 SASEGT.

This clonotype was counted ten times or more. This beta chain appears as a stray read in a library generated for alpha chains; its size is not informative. Written as DNA, the CDR3 is TGTGCCAGCAGTGAGGGAGAGTTGCTCTACGAGCAGTACTTC. Its translation: CASSEGELLYEQYF. The chain carries TRBV2 and TRBJ2-7, with D possibly being TRBD2 (5 bases). Between the trimmed V and J ends, which lost 3 bases and 3 bases, there was a span of 12 bases. The germline V gene has CDR1 SNHLY and CDR2 FYNNEI. The CDR3 spans 14 residues.

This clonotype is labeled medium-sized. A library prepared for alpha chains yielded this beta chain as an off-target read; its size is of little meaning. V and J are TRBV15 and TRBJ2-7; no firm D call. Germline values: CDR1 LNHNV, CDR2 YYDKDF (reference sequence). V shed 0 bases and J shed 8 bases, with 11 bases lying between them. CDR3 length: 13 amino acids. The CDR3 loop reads CATSRDLPTQQYF. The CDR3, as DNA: TGTGCCACCAGCAGAGATCTTCCTACCCAGCAGTACTTC.

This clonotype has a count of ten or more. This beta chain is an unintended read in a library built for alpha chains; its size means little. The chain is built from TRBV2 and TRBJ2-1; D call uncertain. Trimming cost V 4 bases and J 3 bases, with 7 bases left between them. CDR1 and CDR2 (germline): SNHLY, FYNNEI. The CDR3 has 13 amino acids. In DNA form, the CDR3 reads TGTGCCAGCAGTGCGGTAAACTACAATGAGCAGTTCTTC. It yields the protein CASSAVNYNEQFF.

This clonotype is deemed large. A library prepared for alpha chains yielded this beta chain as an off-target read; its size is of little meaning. The CDR3 DNA is TGCAGTGCTAGAGGACTAGCGGGGGCCCCTAGCTCCTACGAGCAGTACTTC. This gives the protein CSARGLAGAPSSYEQYF. This chain connects TRBV20-1 to TRBJ2-7; 12 bases fit TRBD2. Trimming removed 1 base from V and 0 bases from J; junction bases left unmatched: 7. The germline V gene encodes CDR1 DFQATT and CDR2 SNEGSKA (reference sequence). The length of the CDR3 is 17 residues.